A single TCR beta chain is shown here with its context. Measured with immunoSEQ multiplex PCR; TCRdb has only the in-frame clones, and not every one. The data contain 200,000 to 300,000 clones, approximately 86% of them singletons. These data are taken from a study of blood T cell repertoires in COVID-19. The specimen was peripheral blood. The receptor comes from a man aged 60 to 69 who had recovered from COVID-19.

This chain's CDR3 is CASSPGGRGNVYGYTF. CDR3 DNA: TGTGCCAGCAGCCCCGGGGGGAGGGGGAATGTGTATGGCTACACCTTC. The chain has TRBV9 and TRBJ1-2, with a weak D call TRBD1 (6 bases). This CDR3 has 16 residues. The V end lost 4 bases, the J end lost 5 bases, and 21 bases lay between the germline ends. CDR1 and CDR2 from the germline V gene are SGDLS and YYNGEE.